The 8 T cell receptor beta chains presented below share a single source sample, sequenced in a study of T cells in Graves' hyperthyroidism and ophthalmopathy (dated by TCRdb to the late 2010s). Library preparation employed multiplex PCR. The data were produced on an Illumina HiSeq 2000. TCR beta CDR3 regions were amplified from RNA transcripts. The first round of RT-PCR for the TCR CDR3 was performed with the HTBI primer set and the Qiagen OneStep RT-PCR kit. TCRdb took the public reads, trimmed them with fastp at Q25, ran MiXCR for clone calling and kept in-frame beta chains. Each CDR3 protein gets just one entry, which takes the most common genes and DNA from the rows behind it. The sample profile shows a few hundred thousand distinct CDR3 sequences; 14% to 15% of them were found once. The ten most abundant clones make up roughly 33% of the sample. The specimen sequenced was blood. These receptors were taken from a woman younger than 45 with Graves' hyperthyroidism.

V is TRBV6-1 and J is TRBJ1-1; a weak D match, TRBD1 (5 bases). The CDR3 is 14 amino acids. The V end was cut by 7 bases, the J end by 0 bases, with 12 bases between. Germline-derived CDR1 and CDR2 are MNHNS and SASEGT. CDR3 coding DNA: TGTGCCAGCACTTTGGGACGGATGAACACTGAAGCTTTCTTT. Its protein product is CASTLGRMNTEAFF.

The V gene is TRBV4-1, the J gene TRBJ2-4; D is ambiguous. The CDR3 is 15 residues long. V lost 4 bases and J lost 6, with 16 bases in between. Germline V gives CDR1 MGHRA, CDR2 YSYEKL. CDR3 in amino acids: CASSPTHLKGNIQYF. As DNA, the CDR3 is TGCGCCAGCAGCCCAACCCACTTGAAGGGAAACATTCAGTACTTC.

This clonotype has ten or more counts. The gene calls are TRBV7-9 and TRBJ2-5, with D perhaps TRBD1 or TRBD2 (5 bases each). This CDR3 has 15 amino acids. Looked up from germline, CDR1 is SEHNR and CDR2 is FQNEAQ (reference sequence). Between the trimmed V and J ends, which lost 1 base and 1 base, there was a span of 10 bases. For the CDR3, the DNA is TGTGCCAGCAGCTTAGACCTCGGGGCCCAAGAGACCCAGTACTTC. Translating gives CASSLDLGAQETQYF.

This clonotype occurred a few times. The J gene is TRBJ2-3, the V gene TRBV29-1, with 10 positions matching TRBD2. Trimming at V came to 4 bases and at J to 4 bases, leaving 8 bases not matched to a gene. Germline loops: CDR1 SQVTM, CDR2 ANQGSEA. This CDR3 region has 15 residues. CDR3 DNA: TGCAGCGTTGTTCTAGCGGGAGATTTTGCAGATACGCAGTATTTT. Protein sequence: CSVVLAGDFADTQYF.

There are many counts of this clonotype. CDR3 in DNA: TGTGCCAGCAGCCAAGTCGATAGCGGGAGTACGGATACGCAGTATTTT. This encodes CASSQVDSGSTDTQYF. V and J are TRBV3-1 and TRBJ2-3; 9 positions match TRBD2. The CDR3 loop spans 16 amino acids. The trim removed 1 base at V and 6 bases at J, leaving 8 bases unmatched. Looked up from germline, CDR1 is LGHDT and CDR2 is YNNKEL (reference sequence).

Points on this clonotype: A much larger clonotype is one base distant, so this may be a read error. The chain employs TRBV12-3 or TRBV12-4 and TRBJ1-1; D uncertain. This CDR3 is built from 12 residues. V was pared by 5 bases and J by 6 bases, with 10 bases between. CDR3 residues: CASSLHGAEAFF. CDR3 nucleotide sequence: TGTGCCAGCAGTCTCCATGGGGCTGAAGCTTTCTTT.

This clonotype was counted many times. Here the CDR3 DNA reads TGTGCCAGCGGAACGGATGCGCCGGGTCAGCCCCAGCATTTT. Translated, it gives CASGTDAPGQPQHF. The chain carries TRBV6-1 and TRBJ1-5; D is uncertain. Germline CDR1 MNHNS, CDR2 SASEGT. V lost 8 bases, J lost 6 bases, and 17 bases lay in between. The CDR3 covers 14 residues.

The chain employs TRBV30 and TRBJ1-2; no firm D call. V lost 3 bases to trimming and J lost 4 bases, with 12 bases between them. CDR1 is GTSNPN, CDR2 SVGIG, per germline (reference sequence). The CDR3 totals 13 residues. CDR3 protein: CAWRSAGTYGYTF. The CDR3 nucleotides read TGTGCCTGGAGGAGCGCGGGTACCTATGGCTACACCTTC.